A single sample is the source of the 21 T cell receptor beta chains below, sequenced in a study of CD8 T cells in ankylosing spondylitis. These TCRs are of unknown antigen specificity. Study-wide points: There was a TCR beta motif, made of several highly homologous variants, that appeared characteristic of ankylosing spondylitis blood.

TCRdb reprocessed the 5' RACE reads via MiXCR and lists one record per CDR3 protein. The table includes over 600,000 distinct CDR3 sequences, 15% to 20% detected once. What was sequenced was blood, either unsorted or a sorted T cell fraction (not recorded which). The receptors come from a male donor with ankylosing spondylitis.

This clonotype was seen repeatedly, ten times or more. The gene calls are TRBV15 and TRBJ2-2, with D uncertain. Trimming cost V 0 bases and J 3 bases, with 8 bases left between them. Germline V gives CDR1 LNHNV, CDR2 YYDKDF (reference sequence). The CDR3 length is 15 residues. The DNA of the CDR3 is TGTGCCACCAGCAGAGATCGGCGAGACACCGGGGAGCTGTTTTTT. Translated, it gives CATSRDRRDTGELFF.

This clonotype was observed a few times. CDR3 bases: TGCGCCAGCAGCCAAGAGTCTTTACGGGGAGATACGCAGTATTTT. Amino acid sequence: CASSQESLRGDTQYF. The genes are TRBV4-3 and TRBJ2-3; D is possibly TRBD2 (5 bases). Trimming removed 0 bases from V and 5 bases from J, with 12 bases in between. The CDR3 consists of 15 residues. Germline V gives CDR1 LGHNA, CDR2 YSLEER.

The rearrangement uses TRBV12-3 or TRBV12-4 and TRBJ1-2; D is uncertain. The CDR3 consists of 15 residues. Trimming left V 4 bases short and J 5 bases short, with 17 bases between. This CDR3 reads CASSSKALSGYGYTF. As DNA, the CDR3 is TGTGCCAGCAGTTCAAAGGCATTATCTGGTTATGGCTACACCTTC.

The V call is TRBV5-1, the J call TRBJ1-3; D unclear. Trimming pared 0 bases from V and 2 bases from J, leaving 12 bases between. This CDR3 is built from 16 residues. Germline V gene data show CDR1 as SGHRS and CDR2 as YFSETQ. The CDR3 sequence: CASSLVVGGTGNTIYF. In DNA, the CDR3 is TGCGCCAGCAGCTTGGTAGTAGGAGGAACTGGAAACACCATATATTTT.

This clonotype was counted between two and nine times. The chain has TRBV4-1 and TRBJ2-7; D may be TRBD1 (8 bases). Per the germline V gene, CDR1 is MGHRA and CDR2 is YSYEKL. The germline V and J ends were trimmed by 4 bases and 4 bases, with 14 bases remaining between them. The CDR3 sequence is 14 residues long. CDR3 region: CASSPTGEGYEQYF. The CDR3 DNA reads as TGCGCCAGCAGCCCGACAGGGGAGGGTTACGAGCAGTACTTC.

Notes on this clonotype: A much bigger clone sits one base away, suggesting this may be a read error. CDR3 DNA: TGTGCCACCCGCACGGGGTACGTGAACACTGAAGCTTTCTTT. Its protein is CATRTGYVNTEAFF. The genes are TRBV2 and TRBJ1-1; D call uncertain. This CDR3 is 14 amino acids long. Between the trimmed V and J ends, which lost 10 bases and 0 bases, there was a span of 15 bases. Germline-derived CDR1 and CDR2 are SNHLY and FYNNEI.

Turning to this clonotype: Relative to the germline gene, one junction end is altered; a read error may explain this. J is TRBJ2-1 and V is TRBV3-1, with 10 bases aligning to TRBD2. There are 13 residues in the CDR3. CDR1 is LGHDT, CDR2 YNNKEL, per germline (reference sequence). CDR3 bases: TGTGCCAGCAGCCAAGATCGGGAGCTAGCGGGGGAATTC. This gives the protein CASSQDRELAGEF.

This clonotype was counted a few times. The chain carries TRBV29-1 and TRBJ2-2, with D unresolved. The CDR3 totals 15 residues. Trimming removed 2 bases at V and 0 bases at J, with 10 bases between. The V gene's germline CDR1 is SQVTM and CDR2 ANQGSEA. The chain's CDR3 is CSVEFADTNTGELFF. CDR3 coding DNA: TGCAGCGTTGAATTTGCGGATACGAACACCGGGGAGCTGTTTTTT.

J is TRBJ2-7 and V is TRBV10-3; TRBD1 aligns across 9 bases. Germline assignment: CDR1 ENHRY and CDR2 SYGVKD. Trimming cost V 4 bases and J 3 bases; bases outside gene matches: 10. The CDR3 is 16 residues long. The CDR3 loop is CAISGGTGTNFYEQYF. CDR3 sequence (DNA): TGTGCCATCAGTGGGGGGACAGGGACCAATTTCTACGAGCAGTACTTC.

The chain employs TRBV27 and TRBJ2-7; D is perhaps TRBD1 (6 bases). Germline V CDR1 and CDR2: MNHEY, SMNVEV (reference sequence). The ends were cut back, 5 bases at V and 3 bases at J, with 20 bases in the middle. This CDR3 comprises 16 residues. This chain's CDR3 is CASSPYSQGSGYEQYF. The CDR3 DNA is TGTGCCAGCAGTCCTTACTCACAGGGATCGGGCTACGAGCAGTACTTC.

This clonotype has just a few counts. The DNA of the CDR3 is TGTGCCAGCAGCGGCGGAAGGGGGGAGGGGGTCTACGAGCAGTACTTC. Amino acid sequence: CASSGGRGEGVYEQYF. The gene calls are TRBV9 and TRBJ2-7; a weak D match, TRBD2 (7 bases). Trimming took 3 bases from V and 3 from J, leaving 19 bases between them. This CDR3 spans 16 amino acids. In germline, CDR1 is SGDLS, CDR2 YYNGEE.

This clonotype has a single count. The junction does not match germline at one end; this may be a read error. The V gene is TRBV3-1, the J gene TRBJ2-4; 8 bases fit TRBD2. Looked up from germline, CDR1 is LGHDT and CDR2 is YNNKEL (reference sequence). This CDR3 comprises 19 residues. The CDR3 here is CACSQTPLAGPYAKNIQYF. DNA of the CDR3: TGTGCCTGCAGCCAAACGCCCCTAGCGGGTCCTTATGCCAAAAACATTCAGTACTTC.

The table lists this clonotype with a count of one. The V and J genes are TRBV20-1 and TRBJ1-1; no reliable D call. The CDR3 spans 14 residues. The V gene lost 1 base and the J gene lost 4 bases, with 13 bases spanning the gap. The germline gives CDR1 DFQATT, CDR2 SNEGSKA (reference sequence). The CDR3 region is CSARGPLLITEAFF. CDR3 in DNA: TGCAGTGCTAGAGGACCCCTTCTGATCACTGAAGCTTTCTTT.

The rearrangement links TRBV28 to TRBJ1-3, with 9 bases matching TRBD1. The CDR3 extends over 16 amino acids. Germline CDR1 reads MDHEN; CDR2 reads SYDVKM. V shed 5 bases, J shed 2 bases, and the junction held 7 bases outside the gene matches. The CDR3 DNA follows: TGTGCCAGCAGTATAGGACAGGGGACAACTGGAAACACCATATATTTT. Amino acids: CASSIGQGTTGNTIYF. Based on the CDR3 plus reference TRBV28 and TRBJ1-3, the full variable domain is DVKVTQSSRYLVKRTGEKVFLECVQDMDHENMFWYRQDPGLGLRLIYFSYDVKMKEKGDIPEGYSVSREKKERFSLILESASTNQTSMYLCASSIGQGTTGNTIYFGEGSWLTVV.

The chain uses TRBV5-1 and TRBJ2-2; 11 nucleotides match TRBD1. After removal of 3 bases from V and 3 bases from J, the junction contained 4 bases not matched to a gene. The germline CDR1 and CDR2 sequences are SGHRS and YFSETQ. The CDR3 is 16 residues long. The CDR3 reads CASSSDRGLDTGELFF. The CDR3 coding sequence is TGCGCCAGCAGCTCGGACAGGGGGCTTGACACCGGGGAGCTGTTTTTT.

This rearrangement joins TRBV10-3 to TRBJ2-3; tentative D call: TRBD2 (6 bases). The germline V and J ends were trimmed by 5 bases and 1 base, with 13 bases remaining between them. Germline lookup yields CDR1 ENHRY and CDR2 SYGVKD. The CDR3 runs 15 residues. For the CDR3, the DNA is TGTGCCATCAGTTCCGGACTATCCGGCACAGATACGCAGTATTTT. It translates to CAISSGLSGTDTQYF.

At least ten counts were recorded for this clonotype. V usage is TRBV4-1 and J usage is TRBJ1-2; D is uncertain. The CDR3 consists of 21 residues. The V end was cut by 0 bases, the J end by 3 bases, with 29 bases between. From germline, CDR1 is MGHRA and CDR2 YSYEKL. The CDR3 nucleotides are TGCGCCAGCAGCCAAGAAAGTTCGTCGGACGGCCTCTTATCCCCAGACTATGGCTACACCTTC. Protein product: CASSQESSSDGLLSPDYGYTF.

CDR3 in amino acids: CASSTRTSASTDTQYF. The CDR3 bases are TGTGCCAGCAGCACAAGGACTAGCGCGTCCACAGATACGCAGTATTTT. The chain carries TRBV11-3 and TRBJ2-3; 9 nucleotides match TRBD2. Germline CDR1 is SGHNT and CDR2 is YENEEA. V was clipped by 5 bases and J by 2 bases; unmatched bases: 8. The CDR3 has 16 amino acids.

CDR3 loop: CASSAAGSGANVLTF. CDR3 sequence (DNA): TGTGCCAGCAGTGCGGCGGGGTCTGGGGCCAACGTCCTGACTTTC. The chain is built from TRBV6-1 and TRBJ2-6, with D tentatively TRBD2 (6 bases). Germline V lookup: CDR1 MNHNS, CDR2 SASEGT. Trimming removed 4 bases from V and 1 base from J, with 8 bases in between. The CDR3 runs 15 residues.

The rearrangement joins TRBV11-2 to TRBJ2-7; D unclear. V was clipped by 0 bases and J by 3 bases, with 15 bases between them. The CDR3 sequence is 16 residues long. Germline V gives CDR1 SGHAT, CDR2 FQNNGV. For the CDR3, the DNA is TGTGCCAGCAGCTTAGACGTCAGCCAACCCATCTACGAGCAGTACTTC. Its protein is CASSLDVSQPIYEQYF.

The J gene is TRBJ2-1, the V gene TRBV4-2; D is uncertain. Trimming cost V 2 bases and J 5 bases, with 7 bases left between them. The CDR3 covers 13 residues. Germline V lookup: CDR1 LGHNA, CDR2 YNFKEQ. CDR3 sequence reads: CASSQPWDNEQFF. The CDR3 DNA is TGTGCCAGCAGCCAACCGTGGGACAATGAGCAGTTCTTC.